This passage covers 13 T cell receptor beta chains from one sample sequenced in a study of shared clonotypes between healthy human individuals. Naive CD8 cells comprised CD45RO-negative, CCR7-positively selected cells, excluding terminally differentiated effector memory CD45RA+ cells. Generated by immunoSEQ multiplex PCR, the TCRdb table keeps only in-frame clones and is missing some. This sample yields more than 600,000 clones, of which 92% are seen a single time; 24% belongs to the top ten. Sequencing was performed on naive CD8+ T cells sorted from blood. Receptor source: a man between 25 and 39 years old in good health.

The rearrangement links TRBV21-1 to TRBJ2-7; no DNA check was done on the table's D call, TRBD2. TRBV21-1 is described as a pseudogene. The CDR3 has 18 residues. The CDR3 region is CASSTMGGLSETSYEQYF. CDR3 bases: TGTGCCAGCAGCACTATGGGTGGACTATCCGAAACCTCCTACGAGCAGTACTTC.

The gene calls are TRBV19 and TRBJ2-2; D is possibly TRBD2 (5 bases). The V gene's germline CDR1 is LNHDA and CDR2 SQIVND (reference sequence). The CDR3 is 14 residues long. V lost 1 base to trimming and J lost 7 bases, with 10 bases between them. In DNA, the CDR3 is TGTGCCAGTAGTATAGTACTAGATAACGGGGAGCTGTTTTTT. Protein sequence: CASSIVLDNGELFF. Together with reference TRBV19 and TRBJ2-2, the CDR3 gives the full variable domain: DGGITQSPKYLFRKEGQNVTLSCEQNLNHDAMYWYRQDPGQGLRLIYYSQIVNDFQKGDIAEGYSVSREKKESFPLTVTSAQKNPTAFYLCASSIVLDNGELFFGEGSRLTVL.

V is TRBV6-9 and J is TRBJ2-1; the D gene is possibly TRBD2 (6 bases). Germline V lookup: CDR1 MNHGY, CDR2 SVAAGI. Trimming took off 2 bases at V and 0 bases at J, with 17 bases between the two ends. This CDR3 has 18 amino acids. CDR3 in amino acids: CASSYQLHSGVSYNEQFF. CDR3 DNA: TGTGCCAGCAGTTATCAATTACACTCGGGGGTCTCCTACAATGAGCAGTTCTTC.

The CDR3 spells CATRKNRDNSYEQYF. In nucleotides, the CDR3 is TGCGCCACACGAAAAAACCGGGACAACTCCTACGAGCAGTACTTC. The rearrangement links TRBV5-1 to TRBJ2-7; D is perhaps TRBD1 (6 bases). Germline values: CDR1 SGHRS, CDR2 YFSETQ. V was shortened by 9 bases and J by 0 bases, with 19 bases between the two germline ends. The CDR3 totals 15 residues.

This clone was counted a single time. CDR3 in DNA: TGTGCCAGCAGCTTATGGTCGGGGACCCCAGAAGCTTTCTTT. It yields the protein CASSLWSGTPEAFF. The chain is built from TRBV11-2 and TRBJ1-1, with a tentative D call TRBD1 (5 bases). The CDR3 length is 14 residues. Trimming removed 2 bases at V and 8 bases at J, with 15 bases between. The germline CDR1 and CDR2 sequences are SGHAT and FQNNGV.

The V and J genes are TRBV11-2 and TRBJ2-1, with D perhaps matching TRBD2 (5 bases). The CDR3 is 18 amino acids. From germline, CDR1 is SGHAT and CDR2 FQNNGV. Trimming took off 5 bases at V and 5 bases at J, with 25 bases between the two ends. The CDR3, as DNA: TGTGCCAGCAGCCCGGGAAAAAAGACGGCCCTCGGGGACAATGAGCAGTTCTTC. Residues: CASSPGKKTALGDNEQFF.

J is TRBJ2-4 and V is TRBV27; TRBD1 matches at 7 bases. The junction had 5 bases not matched to a gene; V was cut back by 5 bases and J by 13 bases. CDR1 is MNHEY, CDR2 SMNVEV, per germline (reference sequence). This CDR3 is built from 11 residues. The CDR3 loop is CASSPPDRQYF. CDR3 DNA sequence: TGTGCCAGCAGTCCCCCGGACAGGCAGTACTTC.

The V gene is TRBV5-1, the J gene TRBJ2-1, with 7 bases matching TRBD1. V gave up 3 bases and J gave up 0 bases; unmatched junction bases: 3. Per germline, CDR1 SGHRS and CDR2 YFSETQ. The CDR3 extends over 15 amino acids. CDR3: CASSSGQVSYNEQFF. CDR3 nucleotides: TGCGCCAGCAGCTCCGGACAGGTCTCCTACAATGAGCAGTTCTTC.

The chain recombines TRBV9 with TRBJ2-7; D unresolved. This CDR3 contains 14 residues. Germline values: CDR1 SGDLS, CDR2 YYNGEE. Trimming took off 4 bases at V and 2 bases at J, with 13 bases between the two ends. In DNA, the CDR3 is TGTGCCAGCAGCCCTAACGGAGCTCCCTACGAGCAGTACTTC. It specifies CASSPNGAPYEQYF.

The genes are TRBV9 and TRBJ2-7, with D unclear. V was cut by 0 bases and J by 2 bases, with 12 bases left in between. Germline assignment: CDR1 SGDLS and CDR2 YYNGEE. The CDR3 spans 15 residues. In nucleotides, the CDR3 is TGTGCCAGCAGCGTAGGGTCGGGCGTAGCCTACGAGCAGTACTTC. Amino acid sequence: CASSVGSGVAYEQYF.

This chain connects TRBV5-1 to TRBJ2-1; 10 bases are shared with TRBD2. CDR1 is SGHRS and CDR2 is YFSETQ in the germline V gene. The V and J ends lost 4 bases and 8 bases, in that order; junction bases with no gene match: 15. The CDR3 has 17 amino acids. CDR3 DNA sequence: TGCGCCAGCAGCCCCGAGGCTAGCGGGAGTATGTTTGATGAGCAGTTCTTC. Translated, it gives CASSPEASGSMFDEQFF.

This chain joins TRBV25-1 and TRBJ1-5; D may be TRBD1 (5 bases). Trimming stripped 3 bases from V and 7 bases from J, with 13 bases between. The CDR3 totals 14 residues. Per germline, CDR1 MGHDK and CDR2 SYGVNS. Here the CDR3 DNA reads TGTGCCAGCAGTGACCTGGAAGCAGGGCAGCCCCAGCATTTT. Protein product: CASSDLEAGQPQHF.

This clone has just one count. The rearrangement links TRBV28 to TRBJ2-4, with a weak D call TRBD2 (6 bases). The CDR3 totals 13 residues. Trimming stripped 6 bases from V and 7 bases from J, with 13 bases between. Germline lookup yields CDR1 MDHEN and CDR2 SYDVKM. CDR3 amino acids: CASRYGSTNIQYF. The CDR3 region has the DNA TGTGCCAGCAGGTACGGGAGCACGAACATTCAGTACTTC.